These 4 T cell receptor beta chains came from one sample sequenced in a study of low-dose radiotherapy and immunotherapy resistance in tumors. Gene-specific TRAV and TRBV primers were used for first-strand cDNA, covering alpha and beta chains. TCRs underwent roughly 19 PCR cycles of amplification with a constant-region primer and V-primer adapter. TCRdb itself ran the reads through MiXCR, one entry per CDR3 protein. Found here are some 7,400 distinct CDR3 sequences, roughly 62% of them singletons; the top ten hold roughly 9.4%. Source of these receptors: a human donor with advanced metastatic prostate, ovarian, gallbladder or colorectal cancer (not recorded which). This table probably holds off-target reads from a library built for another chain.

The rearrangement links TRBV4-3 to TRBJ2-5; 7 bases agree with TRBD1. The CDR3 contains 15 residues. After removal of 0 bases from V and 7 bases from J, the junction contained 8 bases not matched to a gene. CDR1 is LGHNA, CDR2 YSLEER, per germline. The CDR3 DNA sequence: TGCGCCAGCAGCCAAGAAAGGGGGCGTATCGGGACCCAGTACTTC. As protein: CASSQERGRIGTQYF.

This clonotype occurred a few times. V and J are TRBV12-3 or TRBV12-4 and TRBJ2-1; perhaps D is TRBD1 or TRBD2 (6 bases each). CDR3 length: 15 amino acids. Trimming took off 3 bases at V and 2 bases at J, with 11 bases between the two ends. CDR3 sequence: CASSFGGPPYNEQFF. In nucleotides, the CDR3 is TGTGCCAGCAGTTTCGGGGGCCCGCCCTACAATGAGCAGTTCTTC.

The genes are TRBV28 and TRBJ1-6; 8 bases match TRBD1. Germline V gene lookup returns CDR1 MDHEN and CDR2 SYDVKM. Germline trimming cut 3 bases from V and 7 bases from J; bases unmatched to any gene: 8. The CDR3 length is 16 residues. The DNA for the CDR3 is TGTGCCAGCAGTTTGACCGGACAGGGAACGAATTCACCCCTCCACTTT. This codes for CASSLTGQGTNSPLHF.

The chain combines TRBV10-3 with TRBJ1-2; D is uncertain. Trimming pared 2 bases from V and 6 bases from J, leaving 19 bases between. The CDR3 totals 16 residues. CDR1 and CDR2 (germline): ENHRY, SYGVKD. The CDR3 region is CAISEGSSLTSNGYTF. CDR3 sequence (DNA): TGTGCCATCAGTGAGGGGAGTTCGCTTACAAGCAATGGCTACACCTTC.